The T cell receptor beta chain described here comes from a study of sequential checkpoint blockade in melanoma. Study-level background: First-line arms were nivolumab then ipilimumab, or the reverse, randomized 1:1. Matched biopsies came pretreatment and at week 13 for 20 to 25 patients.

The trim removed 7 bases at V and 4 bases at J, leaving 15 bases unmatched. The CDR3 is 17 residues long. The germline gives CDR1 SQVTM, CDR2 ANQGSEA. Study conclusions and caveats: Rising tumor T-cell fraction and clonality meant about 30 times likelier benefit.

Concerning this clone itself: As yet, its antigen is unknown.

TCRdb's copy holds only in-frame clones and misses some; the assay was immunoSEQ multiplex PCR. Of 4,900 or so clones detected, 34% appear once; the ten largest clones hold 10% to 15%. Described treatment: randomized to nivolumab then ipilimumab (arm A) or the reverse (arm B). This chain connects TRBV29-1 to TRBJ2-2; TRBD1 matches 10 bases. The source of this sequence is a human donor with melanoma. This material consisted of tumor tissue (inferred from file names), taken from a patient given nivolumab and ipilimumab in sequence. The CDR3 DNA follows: TGCAGCGCTTACCCGGGACAGGGGACCGCGGGCACCGGGGAGCTGTTTTTT. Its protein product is CSAYPGQGTAGTGELFF.